The 3 T cell receptor beta chains below come from one sample, sequenced in a study of T cell repertoires in cytomegalovirus infection (dated 2019 in TCRdb). Their antigens remain unidentified. The treatment or condition label here, explained by the study, means: in vitro stimulation with specific CMV peptide epitopes to enrich CMV-specific T cells. Data came from an Illumina HiSeq 1500. The raw public reads went through TCRdb reprocessing: fastp at Q25, MiXCR clone calling, in-frame beta chains kept. For every CDR3 protein sequence, its rows merge into one entry that carries the most common genes and DNA. The sample contains around 430,000 distinct CDR3 sequences, approximately 42% of them found a single time. The ten most abundant clones make up about 45% of the sample. Here the sequenced sample was cultured PBMCs, taken from culture after CMV antigen stimulation. The receptor set was obtained from a human donor in good health (CMV status not recorded). Some clones in this sample may be carry-over from other donors' samples.

V is TRBV27 and J is TRBJ2-3, with D perhaps assigned TRBD1 or TRBD2 (6 bases each). CDR1 and CDR2 (germline): MNHEY, SMNVEV (reference sequence). Trimming left V 4 bases short and J 6 bases short, with 17 bases between. The CDR3 covers 15 residues. The CDR3 reads CASSSPGALYDTQYF. The CDR3 DNA follows: TGTGCCAGCAGTTCCCCGGGGGCCCTGTACGATACGCAGTATTTT.

The chain uses TRBV27 and TRBJ2-7, with 7 bases lining up with TRBD1. Germline V CDR1 and CDR2: MNHEY, SMNVEV (reference sequence). There are 15 residues in the CDR3. J was trimmed by 4 bases and V by 5 bases; bases with no gene match: 11. CDR3 protein: CASSLTGSHGYEQYF. CDR3 nucleotides: TGTGCCAGCAGTCTGACAGGGAGCCACGGGTACGAGCAGTACTTC.

The chain uses TRBV4-1 and TRBJ2-7; D possibly corresponds to TRBD1 (5 bases). CDR1 and CDR2 (germline): MGHRA, YSYEKL. Trimming shortened V by 2 bases and J by 6 bases, and 14 bases separated the two germline ends. The CDR3 contains 14 residues. The CDR3 spells CASSQPRQGTEQYF. CDR3 DNA sequence: TGCGCCAGCAGCCAACCGCGCCAGGGCACCGAGCAGTACTTC.